This TCR beta chain was sequenced during a study of early stage breast cancer tumors. As concerns this clone: What it binds is unknown.

General study points: Unsorted bulk genomic DNA sequencing lacked pairing and functional marker data.

Measured with immunoSEQ multiplex PCR; TCRdb has only the in-frame clones, and not every one. Among roughly 30,000 clones, roughly 77% were seen once, and the ten largest hold approximately 4.4%. The CDR3 spans 14 residues. Trimming removed 2 bases from V and 2 bases from J, with 7 bases in between. CDR1 and CDR2 (germline): MDHEN, SYDVKM. The receptor was isolated from a middle-aged person with breast cancer. The chain carries TRBV28 and TRBJ1-3; possible D gene TRBD1, 6 bases. Sequencing used blood. Here the CDR3 DNA reads TGTGCCAGCAGTTTAGACAGGACTGGAAACACCATATATTTT. It specifies CASSLDRTGNTIYF. Drawing the rest from reference TRBV28 and TRBJ1-3, the complete variable domain is DVKVTQSSRYLVKRTGEKVFLECVQDMDHENMFWYRQDPGLGLRLIYFSYDVKMKEKGDIPEGYSVSREKKERFSLILESASTNQTSMYLCASSLDRTGNTIYFGEGSWLTVV.